The rows below give T cell receptor beta chains drawn from one sample of a study of radiotherapy plus CTLA-4 blockade in lung cancer. Sequencing was performed with immunoSEQ multiplex PCR; in TCRdb, only in-frame clones are kept and a portion is missing. The sample comprises about 62,000 clones, 76% of which are singletons, and 2.5% to 3% rests with the top ten. The specimen comprised peripheral blood, sampled from a patient treated with radiotherapy plus ipilimumab. The origin of the receptors is a human donor with non-small cell lung cancer who had a complete response to radiotherapy plus ipilimumab. Each CDR3 is given with its conserved first and last residue. The D gene is left open where the match is weak. Clone size is not always given. Where it is, it says once, few, many or a class for expanded clones.

>TRBV2|TRBJ1-1|TRBD1|.
TGTGCCAGCAGTGCCAACAGGGGGTTGAACACTGAAGCTTTCTTT
CASSANRGLNTEAFF
>TRBV6-6|TRBJ2-5|TRBD2|.
TGTGCCAGCAGTTACTTGGGGGTGCGGGGGGAGACCCAGTACTTC
CASSYLGVRGETQYF
>TRBV7-8|TRBJ2-7|TRBD1|few
TGTGCCAGCAGCTTAGTGGGTACAGGGGCCTACGAGCAGTACTTC
CASSLVGTGAYEQYF
>TRBV2|TRBJ2-5|.|.
TGTGCCAGCAGAAGGGGGACGGGGGGTGAGACCCAGTACTTC
CASRRGTGGETQYF
>TRBV4-2|TRBJ2-5|.|few
TGTGCCAGCAGCCAAGAACCGACTAGGCAAGAGACCCAGTACTTC
CASSQEPTRQETQYF
>TRBV19|TRBJ1-5|.|few
TGTGCCAGTACGGGGGGCGGCAATCAGCCCCAGCATTTT
CASTGGGNQPQHF
>TRBV7-9|TRBJ2-7|.|.
TGTGCCAGCAGCCAAGTATCCGGGACTCTCTACGAGCAGTACTTC
CASSQVSGTLYEQYF
>TRBV7-9|TRBJ1-2|TRBD1|once
TGTGCCAGCAGGGAAGACAGGGCTGGCTACACCTTC
CASREDRAGYTF
>TRBV7-6|TRBJ2-2|.|.
TGTGCCAGCAGCTTATCGTTGGCGGGTCCTCGGAGCACCGGGGAGCTGTTTTTT
CASSLSLAGPRSTGELFF
>TRBV7-6|TRBJ2-1|.|.
TGTGCCAGCAGCGGTTCTAGCATCCGCTCCTACAATGAGCAGTTCTTC
CASSGSSIRSYNEQFF
>TRBV10-1|TRBJ2-7|TRBD1|few
TGCGCCAGCAGTGACGCGGGACAGGGGGCTGCGGAGCAGTACTTC
CASSDAGQGAAEQYF
>TRBV6-5|TRBJ2-7|TRBD1|once
TGTGCCAGCAGGACACTGATCACAGGGGGGGAGCAGTACTTC
CASRTLITGGEQYF
>TRBV27|TRBJ1-2|.|.
TGTGCCAGCAGCCCCACGGCAGGGAACTATGGCTACACCTTC
CASSPTAGNYGYTF
>TRBV6-5|TRBJ1-2|TRBD1|.
TGTGCCAGCAGTTACGGAGGGGGCGGCTATGGCTACACCTTC
CASSYGGGGYGYTF
>TRBV30|TRBJ1-4|.|.
TGTGCCTGGAGTTTGCGAGAAAAACTGTTTTTT
CAWSLREKLFF
>TRBV6-1|TRBJ2-3|.|.
TGTGCCAGCAGACCAAGACAGAGCACAGATACGCAGTATTTT
CASRPRQSTDTQYF
>TRBV7-2|TRBJ2-7|.|.
TGTGCCAGCAGCTTAGCGGGAGAGGGTGGCTACGAGCAGTACTTC
CASSLAGEGGYEQYF
>TRBV28|TRBJ1-5|.|.
TGTGCCAGCAGTTTAGGGCAGGGAGGCTACGGGGGTCAGCCCCAGCATTTT
CASSLGQGGYGGQPQHF
>TRBV11-2|TRBJ1-1|.|.
TGTGCCAGCAGCTTACTCGGGAACACTGAAGCTTTCTTT
CASSLLGNTEAFF
>TRBV5-6|TRBJ1-3|.|.
TGTGCCAGCAGGCAGGGTACTGGAAACACCATATATTTT
CASRQGTGNTIYF
>TRBV5-1|TRBJ2-5|.|once
TGCGCCAGCAGGTTCCGGACAGAAGAGACCCAGTACTTC
CASRFRTEETQYF
>TRBV6-5|TRBJ2-1|.|.
TGTGCCAGCAGCCGCGCCGAACTTGAGGGTGAGCAGTTCTTC
CASSRAELEGEQFF
>TRBV6-5|TRBJ1-3|.|few
TGTGCCAGCAGTTACGGGCGACAGGCTGGAAACACCATATATTTT
CASSYGRQAGNTIYF